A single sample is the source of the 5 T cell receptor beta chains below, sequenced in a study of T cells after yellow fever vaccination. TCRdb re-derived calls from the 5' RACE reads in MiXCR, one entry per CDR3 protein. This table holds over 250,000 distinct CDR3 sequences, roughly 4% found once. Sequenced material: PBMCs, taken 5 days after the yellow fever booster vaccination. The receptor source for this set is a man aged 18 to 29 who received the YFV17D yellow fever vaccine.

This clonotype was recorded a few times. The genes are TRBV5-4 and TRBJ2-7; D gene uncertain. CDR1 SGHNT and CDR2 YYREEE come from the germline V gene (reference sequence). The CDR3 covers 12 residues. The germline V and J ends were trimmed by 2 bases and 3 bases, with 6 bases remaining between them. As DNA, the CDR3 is TGTGCCAGCAGCTTTTTGAGCTACGAGCAGTACTTC. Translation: CASSFLSYEQYF.

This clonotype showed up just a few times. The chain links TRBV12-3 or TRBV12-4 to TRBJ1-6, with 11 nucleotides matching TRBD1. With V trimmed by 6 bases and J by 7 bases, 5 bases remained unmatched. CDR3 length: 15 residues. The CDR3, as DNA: TGTGCCAGCAGCCCTGGACAGGGGGCCAATTCACCCCTCCACTTT. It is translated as CASSPGQGANSPLHF.

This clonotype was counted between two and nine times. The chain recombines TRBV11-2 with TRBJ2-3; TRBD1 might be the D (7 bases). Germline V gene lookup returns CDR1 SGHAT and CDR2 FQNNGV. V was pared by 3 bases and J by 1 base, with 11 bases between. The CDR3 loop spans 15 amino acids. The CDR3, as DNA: TGTGCCAGCAGCTTCTCCAGGGGGGGCACAGATACGCAGTATTTT. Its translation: CASSFSRGGTDTQYF.

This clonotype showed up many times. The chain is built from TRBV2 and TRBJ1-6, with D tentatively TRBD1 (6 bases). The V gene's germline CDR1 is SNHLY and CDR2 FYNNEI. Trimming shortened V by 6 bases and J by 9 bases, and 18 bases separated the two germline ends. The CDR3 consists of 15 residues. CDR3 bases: TGTGCCAGCAGGGACTACAGGGACCGGGGTTCACCCCTCCACTTT. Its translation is CASRDYRDRGSPLHF.

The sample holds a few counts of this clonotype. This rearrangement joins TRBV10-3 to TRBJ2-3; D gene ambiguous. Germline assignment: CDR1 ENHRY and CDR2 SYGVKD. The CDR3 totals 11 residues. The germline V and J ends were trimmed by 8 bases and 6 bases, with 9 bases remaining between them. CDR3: CAIGDWDTQYF. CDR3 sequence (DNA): TGTGCCATCGGGGATTGGGATACGCAGTATTTT.